These 15 T cell receptor beta chains were all obtained from the same sample, sequenced in a study of cytomegalovirus exposure and HLA in healthy donors. Primers: 60 Vbeta forward and 13 Jbeta reverse. Using immunoSEQ multiplex PCR, the repertoire was profiled, and TCRdb retains in-frame clones only, with some absent. Of around 130,000 clones detected, 80% to 85% appear once; the ten largest clones hold about 0.75%. Sequencing was carried out using PBMCs. These receptors were obtained from a man in his late teens or twenties in good health and CMV-seronegative.

This chain uses TRBV19 with TRBJ2-5, with 8 bases identical to TRBD1. V lost 4 bases and J lost 5; bases outside the gene matches: 9. The CDR3 length is 15 residues. Germline CDR1 is LNHDA and CDR2 is SQIVND (reference sequence). The CDR3 loop reads CASSSTGGRVETQYF. CDR3 coding DNA: TGTGCCAGTAGTAGCACAGGGGGAAGAGTTGAGACCCAGTACTTC.

The rearrangement joins TRBV11-2 to TRBJ1-4; D might be TRBD1 (5 bases). V dropped 4 bases and J dropped 3 bases, with 18 bases sitting between them. Germline V gene lookup returns CDR1 SGHAT and CDR2 FQNNGV. This CDR3 region has 17 residues. CDR3 sequence: CASSSQGGGGANEKLFF. CDR3 DNA: TGTGCCAGCAGCTCCCAGGGAGGCGGTGGTGCTAATGAAAAACTGTTTTTT. Based on the CDR3 plus reference TRBV11-2 and TRBJ1-4, the full variable domain is EAGVAQSPRYKIIEKRQSVAFWCNPISGHATLYWYQQILGQGPKLLIQFQNNGVVDDSQLPKDRFSAERLKGVDSTLKIQPAKLEDSAVYLCASSSQGGGGANEKLFFGSGTQLSVL.

This clone came up once. The chain recombines TRBV30 with TRBJ1-2, with 9 positions matching TRBD1. V trimming: 3 bases; J trimming: 6 bases; junction bases outside the gene matches: 5. Per the germline V gene, CDR1 is GTSNPN and CDR2 is SVGIG (reference sequence). The CDR3 is 13 residues long. The CDR3 protein is CAWRNRGRDGYTF. The CDR3 coding sequence is TGTGCCTGGAGGAACAGGGGGCGGGATGGCTACACCTTC.

This rearrangement joins TRBV10-1 to TRBJ2-1; TRBD1 is a possible D gene (5 bases). This CDR3 is 12 amino acids long. Trimming took off 5 bases at V and 7 bases at J, with 9 bases between the two ends. Per the germline V gene, CDR1 is WNHNN and CDR2 is SYGVQD (reference sequence). The CDR3 reads CASSSRVNEQFF. The CDR3 nucleotides read TGCGCCAGCAGTAGCAGGGTAAATGAGCAGTTCTTC.

The chain employs TRBV29-1 and TRBJ1-2; 7 nucleotides align to TRBD1. J was trimmed by 0 bases and V by 6 bases; bases with no gene match: 16. CDR3 size: 17 residues. Germline V lookup: CDR1 SQVTM, CDR2 ANQGSEA. The CDR3 DNA reads TGCAGCGTCGGCCGGTGGCGGGACAGCGAAGCTAACTATGGCTACACCTTC. This translates into CSVGRWRDSEANYGYTF.

This clone was counted a single time. The CDR3 region has the DNA TGTGCCAGCAGCCTTTCGGGCAGGAGGAGCGGGGAGCTGTTTTTT. Amino acids: CASSLSGRRSGELFF. The genes are TRBV11-2 and TRBJ2-2; D may be TRBD2 (5 bases). CDR3 size: 15 residues. V was shortened by 5 bases and J by 7 bases, with 17 bases between the two germline ends. Per germline, CDR1 SGHAT and CDR2 FQNNGV.

The V gene is TRBV30, the J gene TRBJ1-5, with D uncertain. CDR1 is GTSNPN and CDR2 is SVGIG in the germline V gene (reference sequence). V lost 1 base to trimming and J lost 0 bases, with 7 bases between them. The CDR3 has 14 residues. DNA of the CDR3: TGTGCCTGGAGTGCGGTCTATAGCAATCAGCCCCAGCATTTT. Residues: CAWSAVYSNQPQHF.

This chain uses TRBV7-6 with TRBJ2-2; TRBD1 matches at 8 bases. Unmatched junction bases numbered 7, after V lost 5 bases and J lost 5 bases. Germline CDR1 is SGHVS and CDR2 is FNYEAQ. The CDR3 has 15 residues. The DNA for the CDR3 is TGTGCCAGCAGCACTAACAGGGGGAGGACCGGGGAGCTGTTTTTT. This codes for CASSTNRGRTGELFF.

This rearrangement joins TRBV5-8 to TRBJ1-2; TRBD1 might be the D (5 bases). Trimming took off 0 bases at V and 6 bases at J, with 15 bases between the two ends. Germline V gene sequence: CDR1 SGHTS, CDR2 YDEGEE. The CDR3 covers 15 residues. CDR3 sequence reads: CASSLASGLYNGYTF. The CDR3 bases are TGTGCCAGCAGCTTGGCATCGGGACTTTATAATGGCTACACCTTC.

The CDR3 nucleotides are TGTGCCAGCAGTTTCTCGGGAGGGATCGGAGGCTACACCTTC. Residues: CASSFSGGIGGYTF. V and J are TRBV6-5 and TRBJ1-2; D call uncertain. The CDR3 totals 14 residues. Between the trimmed V and J ends, which lost 4 bases and 8 bases, there was a span of 17 bases. Germline V gene lookup returns CDR1 MNHEY and CDR2 SVGAGI.

The chain is built from TRBV9 and TRBJ1-6; 9 bases align to TRBD1. Germline V CDR1 and CDR2: SGDLS, YYNGEE. The CDR3 has 15 residues. The V gene end was trimmed by 3 bases and the J gene end by 10 bases; junction bases not matched to a gene: 8. The CDR3 nucleotides read TGTGCCAGCAGCGGGGAGACAGGGGGTAACTCACCCCTCCACTTT. Its protein is CASSGETGGNSPLHF.

V usage is TRBV7-9 and J usage is TRBJ1-5; maybe TRBD1 (5 bases). The germline V gene encodes CDR1 SEHNR and CDR2 FQNEAQ (reference sequence). The CDR3 has 15 amino acids. V lost 4 bases and J 0 bases, leaving 10 bases between the germline ends. The CDR3 DNA is TGTGCCAGCAGCTCTGGACACGATAGCAATCAGCCCCAGCATTTT. This codes for CASSSGHDSNQPQHF.

This clone came up once. The CDR3 is CASSLQGLNSYEQYF. The CDR3 nucleotides are TGTGCCAGTAGTTTGCAGGGGCTAAACTCCTACGAGCAGTACTTC. The chain employs TRBV19 and TRBJ2-7, with D perhaps matching TRBD1 (6 bases). The ends were cut back, 5 bases at V and 0 bases at J, with 14 bases in the middle. Per germline, CDR1 LNHDA and CDR2 SQIVND (reference sequence). The CDR3 contains 15 residues.

J is TRBJ1-6 and V is TRBV9; D unclear. The CDR3 is made up of 14 amino acids. CDR1 is SGDLS, CDR2 YYNGEE, per germline. Trimming pared 3 bases from V and 9 bases from J, leaving 13 bases between. The CDR3 nucleotides read TGTGCCAGCAGCGGGGAGGACCTTATTTCACCCCTCCACTTT. Translated, it gives CASSGEDLISPLHF.

The chain is built from TRBV25-1 and TRBJ1-4; no clear D. Looked up from germline, CDR1 is MGHDK and CDR2 is SYGVNS. The CDR3 extends over 16 amino acids. The V and J ends lost 1 base and 0 bases respectively, with 9 bases between them. CDR3 sequence reads: CASSESGSATNEKLFF. DNA for the CDR3: TGTGCCAGCAGTGAATCCGGGTCCGCAACTAATGAAAAACTGTTTTTT.